One sample yielded the 32 T cell receptor beta chains listed below, sequenced in a study of OX40 agonist ivuxolimab in advanced cancers. Sequencing was performed with immunoSEQ multiplex PCR; in TCRdb, only in-frame clones are kept and a portion is missing. This sample has 45,000 to 60,000 clones; 80% occur once, and the top ten carry roughly 4%. The material was CD4+ or CD8+ T cells sorted from blood, obtained in a trial of the OX40 agonist ivuxolimab. The receptors here all came from an adult with an advanced solid tumor such as melanoma, head and neck, liver or kidney cancer.

The V call is TRBV27, the J call TRBJ2-2; TRBD2 matches 7 bases. Germline CDR1 and CDR2: MNHEY and SMNVEV (reference sequence). J was trimmed by 0 bases and V by 3 bases; bases with no gene match: 10. The CDR3 consists of 18 residues. The CDR3 sequence is CASSLSRGGGPNTGELFF. CDR3 bases: TGTGCCAGCAGTTTGTCCCGTGGGGGGGGACCGAACACCGGGGAGCTGTTTTTT.

This clone is medium-sized within its sample. This chain joins TRBV7-2 and TRBJ2-7, with a weak D call TRBD1 (6 bases). From germline, CDR1 is SGHTA and CDR2 FQGNSA. Trimming pared 5 bases from V and 5 bases from J, leaving 13 bases between. The CDR3 consists of 13 residues. CDR3 sequence reads: CASSRDRSNEQYF. Here the CDR3 DNA reads TGTGCCAGCAGCCGCGACAGGTCCAACGAGCAGTACTTC.

This chain links TRBV5-1 with TRBJ1-1, with D maybe TRBD1 (5 bases). The CDR3 extends over 14 amino acids. V was pared by 0 bases and J by 1 base, with 7 bases between. Germline loops: CDR1 SGHRS, CDR2 YFSETQ. CDR3 sequence reads: CASSLVQANTEAFF. The DNA of the CDR3 is TGCGCCAGCAGCTTGGTACAGGCGAACACTGAAGCTTTCTTT.

The chain combines TRBV18 with TRBJ1-2, with 7 nucleotides matching TRBD1. Germline loops: CDR1 KGHSH, CDR2 LQKENI. The junction had 6 bases not matched to a gene; V was cut back by 2 bases and J by 3 bases. The CDR3 has 15 amino acids. The CDR3 bases are TGTGCCAGCTCACCAAGGGGGACAGACGACTATGGCTACACCTTC. This sequence encodes CASSPRGTDDYGYTF.

Turning to this clone: Other DNA sequences within the sample encode an identical CDR3. CDR3 sequence reads: CASRGTGPGEQYF. The CDR3 DNA reads as TGTGCCAGCAGGGGGACAGGACCGGGCGAGCAGTACTTC. This chain uses TRBV25-1 with TRBJ2-7; 8 bases line up with TRBD1. The CDR3 runs to 13 residues. V lost 6 bases to trimming and J lost 6 bases; unmatched junction nucleotides: 7. Germline CDR1 and CDR2: MGHDK and SYGVNS.

V and J are TRBV30 and TRBJ2-1; D perhaps matches TRBD2 (5 bases). This CDR3 comprises 18 residues. Germline CDR1 and CDR2: GTSNPN and SVGIG (reference sequence). With 4 bases removed from V and 3 bases from J, the gap between germline ends came to 25 bases. CDR3 protein: CAWTSGLNPWALYNEQFF. The CDR3, as DNA: TGTGCCTGGACGAGCGGCCTAAACCCGTGGGCCCTCTACAATGAGCAGTTCTTC.

This chain joins TRBV6-5 and TRBJ1-2, with a possible D match to TRBD1 (5 bases). Per the germline V gene, CDR1 is MNHEY and CDR2 is SVGAGI. The CDR3 length is 13 residues. V lost 6 bases to trimming and J lost 2 bases, with 10 bases between them. CDR3 in DNA: TGTGCCAGCAGGCAGACAGTAAACTATGGCTACACCTTC. Translation gives CASRQTVNYGYTF.

This clone was seen just once. The J gene is TRBJ1-2, the V gene TRBV5-1, with 9 bases aligning to TRBD1. The length of the CDR3 is 14 residues. Germline V gene lookup returns CDR1 SGHRS and CDR2 YFSETQ. Trimming at V came to 2 bases and at J to 3 bases, leaving 2 bases not matched to a gene. This CDR3 is CASSLGQGYYGYTF. The CDR3 DNA sequence: TGCGCCAGCAGCTTAGGACAGGGGTACTATGGCTACACCTTC.

J is TRBJ2-1 and V is TRBV27, with 11 bases that match TRBD2. There are 15 residues in the CDR3. The germline V gene has CDR1 MNHEY and CDR2 SMNVEV (reference sequence). Losses at the gene ends were 6 bases for V and 6 bases for J; bases not matched to a gene: 7. In DNA form, the CDR3 reads TGTGCCAGCAGCCCCGGGACTAGCGGCTTCAATGAGCAGTTCTTC. Translated: CASSPGTSGFNEQFF.

This chain links TRBV5-8 with TRBJ1-4; 10 positions agree with TRBD1. The CDR3 loop spans 19 amino acids. Germline values: CDR1 SGHTS, CDR2 YDEGEE. V was pared by 3 bases and J by 3 bases, with 14 bases of the junction left unmatched. This CDR3 reads CASSSTGWTGGGSNEKLFF. The CDR3, as DNA: TGTGCCAGCAGCTCGACTGGATGGACAGGGGGTGGGTCTAATGAAAAACTGTTTTTT.

This clone was seen once. V and J are TRBV11-2 and TRBJ2-7; D not certain. Trimming cost V 0 bases and J 3 bases, with 9 bases left between them. The germline V gene has CDR1 SGHAT and CDR2 FQNNGV. This CDR3 region has 14 residues. The CDR3 DNA follows: TGTGCCAGCAGCTTAGACAGCTGGGGCTACGAGCAGTACTTC. Amino acids: CASSLDSWGYEQYF.

The rearrangement links TRBV28 to TRBJ2-7; D may be TRBD1 (6 bases). Germline CDR1 is MDHEN and CDR2 is SYDVKM. The V end lost 6 bases, the J end lost 3 bases, and 15 bases lay between the germline ends. The CDR3 runs 14 residues. CDR3 sequence: CASRNRASFYEQYF. As DNA, the CDR3 is TGTGCCAGCAGGAACAGGGCCTCTTTCTACGAGCAGTACTTC.

The CDR3 DNA sequence: TGTGCCAGCAGTTCCCCCAGCTACGAGCAGTACTTC. Protein: CASSSPSYEQYF. The chain is built from TRBV28 and TRBJ2-7, with D uncertain. Germline V lookup: CDR1 MDHEN, CDR2 SYDVKM. The V end lost 4 bases, the J end lost 3 bases, and 7 bases lay between the germline ends. CDR3 length: 12 amino acids.

J is TRBJ2-2 and V is TRBV7-9; possible D gene TRBD2, 5 bases. This CDR3 is 15 amino acids long. Trimming shortened V by 1 base and J by 3 bases, and 9 bases separated the two germline ends. CDR1 and CDR2 (germline): SEHNR, FQNEAQ (reference sequence). The CDR3 DNA sequence: TGTGCCAGCAGCTTAGATCACGGGGACACCGGGGAGCTGTTTTTT. Translation: CASSLDHGDTGELFF.

The chain combines TRBV6-5 with TRBJ1-2; D uncertain. Germline CDR1 MNHEY, CDR2 SVGAGI. Trimming stripped 0 bases from V and 8 bases from J, with 16 bases between. CDR3 length: 15 amino acids. The CDR3, as DNA: TGTGCCAGCAGTTACTCTACCGGGTTAAGGAGGGGCTACACCTTC. Its protein is CASSYSTGLRRGYTF.

The genes are TRBV10-1 and TRBJ2-1, with 13 bases that match TRBD2. J gave up 6 bases and V 5 bases, and 7 bases lay outside the gene matches. This CDR3 has 16 amino acids. Per germline, CDR1 WNHNN and CDR2 SYGVQD (reference sequence). CDR3 in amino acids: CASSRTSGRTSNEQFF. DNA for the CDR3: TGCGCCAGCAGTCGGACTAGCGGGAGAACGAGCAATGAGCAGTTCTTC.

The chain links TRBV10-3 to TRBJ1-1; tentatively, D is TRBD1 (6 bases). Germline loops: CDR1 ENHRY, CDR2 SYGVKD. V gave up 6 bases and J gave up 5 bases, with 16 bases separating them. This CDR3 has 14 amino acids. This CDR3 is CAIRAGEAGTEAFF. DNA for the CDR3: TGTGCCATCAGGGCAGGGGAGGCTGGGACTGAAGCTTTCTTT.

The V and J genes are TRBV6-1 and TRBJ2-3; D might be TRBD1 (6 bases). This CDR3 region has 13 residues. Germline CDR1 is MNHNS and CDR2 is SASEGT. Trimming removed 8 bases at V and 3 bases at J, with 12 bases between. The CDR3 region is CASARDTTDTQYF. The CDR3 DNA sequence: TGTGCCAGCGCCCGGGACACAACAGATACGCAGTATTTT.

The chain employs TRBV6-1 and TRBJ2-7; D may be TRBD1 (7 bases). Germline V gene data show CDR1 as MNHNS and CDR2 as SASEGT. V lost 2 bases and J lost 1, with 21 bases in between. This CDR3 is built from 18 residues. CDR3 nucleotides: TGTGCCAGCAGTGAATTGGATGCGGGACAGCCGGGATCCTACGAGCAGTACTTC. Its translation: CASSELDAGQPGSYEQYF.

This chain connects TRBV7-9 to TRBJ1-4; no firm D call. CDR1 is SEHNR, CDR2 FQNEAQ, per germline (reference sequence). V lost 3 bases and J lost 0, with 5 bases in between. The CDR3 is made up of 14 amino acids. The CDR3 region is CASSFYATNEKLFF. CDR3 nucleotides: TGTGCCAGCAGCTTTTATGCAACTAATGAAAAACTGTTTTTT. Full variable domain (rest looked up from reference TRBV7-9 and TRBJ1-4): DTGVSQNPRHKITKRGQNVTFRCDPISEHNRLYWYRQTLGQGPEFLTYFQNEAQLEKSRLLSDRFSAERPKGSFSTLEIQRTEQGDSAMYLCASSFYATNEKLFFGSGTQLSVL.

CDR3 protein: CASSVRDGSNQPQHF. The CDR3 DNA sequence: TGTGCCAGCAGCGTCCGGGACGGAAGCAATCAGCCCCAGCATTTT. The V gene is TRBV9, the J gene TRBJ1-5; weak D call: TRBD1 (5 bases). From germline, CDR1 is SGDLS and CDR2 YYNGEE. Trimming took off 2 bases at V and 1 base at J, with 10 bases between the two ends. The CDR3 is 15 amino acids.

This chain joins TRBV30 and TRBJ2-1; possible D gene TRBD2, 6 bases. Trimming pared 5 bases from V and 7 bases from J, leaving 18 bases between. The CDR3 has 14 residues. Germline lookup yields CDR1 GTSNPN and CDR2 SVGIG (reference sequence). The CDR3 protein is CAWRSGEYRNEQFF. CDR3 nucleotide sequence: TGTGCCTGGCGCTCGGGAGAGTATAGGAATGAGCAGTTCTTC. Supplemented by reference TRBV30 and TRBJ2-1, the full variable domain reads SQTIHQWPATLVQPVGSPLSLECTVEGTSNPNLYWYRQAAGRGLQLLFYSVGIGQISSEVPQNLSASRPQDRQFILSSKKLLLSDSGFYLCAWRSGEYRNEQFFGPGTRLTVL.

The chain recombines TRBV29-1 with TRBJ2-4; a weak D match, TRBD1 (5 bases). This CDR3 is 12 amino acids long. Germline loops: CDR1 SQVTM, CDR2 ANQGSEA. V was shortened by 3 bases and J by 6 bases, with 9 bases between the two germline ends. CDR3 region: CSVEDNVNIQYF. The CDR3 DNA follows: TGCAGCGTTGAGGACAATGTAAACATTCAGTACTTC.

In the case of this clone: One end of the junction varies from germline; a read error may be responsible. Other DNA variants within this sample encode the same CDR3. The chain recombines TRBV6-1 with TRBJ1-2; the D gene is possibly TRBD1 (5 bases). The CDR3 is 14 residues long. Germline CDR1 and CDR2: MNHNS and SASEGT. DNA of the CDR3: TGTGCCAGCAGTGAATACGGGGACCACTATGGCTACACCTTT. It encodes CASSEYGDHYGYTF.

V usage is TRBV5-1 and J usage is TRBJ2-7; 9 bases fit TRBD1. V lost 5 bases and J lost 2; bases outside the gene matches: 5. Germline CDR1 and CDR2: SGHRS and YFSETQ. The CDR3 length is 14 residues. The CDR3 DNA reads TGCGCCAGCAGTACGGGACAGGGAGCCTACGAGCAGTACTTC. Translating it yields CASSTGQGAYEQYF.

In its sample, this clone was seen a few times. The rearrangement joins TRBV7-9 to TRBJ2-7; 16 positions agree with TRBD2. Unmatched junction bases numbered 6, after V lost 5 bases and J lost 2 bases. CDR1 is SEHNR, CDR2 FQNEAQ, per germline (reference sequence). This CDR3 comprises 17 residues. CDR3 DNA: TGTGCCAGCAGCACGACCGGGACTAGCGGGAGGGCCTACGAGCAGTACTTC. Amino acid sequence: CASSTTGTSGRAYEQYF.

The table lists this clone with a few counts. V and J are TRBV29-1 and TRBJ2-2; tentatively, D is TRBD1 (5 bases). The CDR3 is 15 amino acids. The V gene's germline CDR1 is SQVTM and CDR2 ANQGSEA. V was clipped by 4 bases and J by 1 base, with 13 bases between them. For the CDR3, the DNA is TGCAGCGTTGTAAGGGGAAGTAGGAACACCGGGGAGCTGTTTTTT. The encoded protein is CSVVRGSRNTGELFF.

The rearrangement links TRBV6-6 to TRBJ1-2; TRBD1 matches at 10 bases. The trim removed 2 bases at V and 8 bases at J, leaving 2 bases unmatched. Germline V gene lookup returns CDR1 MNHNY and CDR2 SVGAGI (reference sequence). CDR3 length equals 13 residues. CDR3 DNA sequence: TGTGCCAGCAGTTACGGACAGGGGGGCGGCTACACCTTC. Its translation: CASSYGQGGGYTF.

The V call is TRBV28, the J call TRBJ1-5; D is uncertain. This CDR3 region has 12 residues. The V end was cut by 2 bases, the J end by 11 bases, with 10 bases between. Germline CDR1 and CDR2: MDHEN and SYDVKM. The CDR3 region is CASSLATRAQHF. CDR3 coding DNA: TGTGCCAGCAGTTTAGCCACCCGGGCCCAGCATTTT.

The rearrangement uses TRBV7-2 and TRBJ1-2; 8 bases match TRBD1. Unmatched junction bases numbered 2, after V lost 3 bases and J lost 2 bases. Germline V CDR1 and CDR2: SGHTA, FQGNSA. The CDR3 length is 14 residues. The CDR3 DNA reads TGTGCCAGCAGCTTGGACAGGGTAAACTATGGCTACACCTTC. Protein product: CASSLDRVNYGYTF.

V usage is TRBV27 and J usage is TRBJ2-7; D could derive from TRBD1 or TRBD2 (5 bases each). In germline, CDR1 is MNHEY, CDR2 SMNVEV (reference sequence). V was shortened by 5 bases and J by 2 bases, with 16 bases between the two germline ends. This CDR3 has 15 amino acids. Here the CDR3 DNA reads TGTGCCAGCAGTAGGGTTGGGACGGGACCCTACGAGCAGTACTTC. As protein: CASSRVGTGPYEQYF.

The V gene is TRBV2, the J gene TRBJ2-3; 7 bases agree with TRBD2. CDR3 length: 15 residues. CDR1 SNHLY and CDR2 FYNNEI come from the germline V gene. With V trimmed by 1 base and J by 5 bases, 6 bases remained unmatched. CDR3 nucleotide sequence: TGTGCCAGCAGTGAAGTTGGACTAGGTATAGATACGCAGTATTTT. Translating gives CASSEVGLGIDTQYF.